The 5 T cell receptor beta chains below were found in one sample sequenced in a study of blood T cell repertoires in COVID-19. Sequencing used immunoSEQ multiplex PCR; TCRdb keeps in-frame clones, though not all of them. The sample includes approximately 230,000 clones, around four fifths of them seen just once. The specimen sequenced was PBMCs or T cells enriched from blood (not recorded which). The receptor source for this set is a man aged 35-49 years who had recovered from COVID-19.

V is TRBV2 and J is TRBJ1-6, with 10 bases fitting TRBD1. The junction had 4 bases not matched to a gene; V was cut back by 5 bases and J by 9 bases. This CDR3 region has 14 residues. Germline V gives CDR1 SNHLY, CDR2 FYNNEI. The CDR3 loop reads CASSPGTGVSPLHF. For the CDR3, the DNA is TGTGCCAGCAGTCCCGGGACAGGGGTTTCACCCCTCCACTTT.

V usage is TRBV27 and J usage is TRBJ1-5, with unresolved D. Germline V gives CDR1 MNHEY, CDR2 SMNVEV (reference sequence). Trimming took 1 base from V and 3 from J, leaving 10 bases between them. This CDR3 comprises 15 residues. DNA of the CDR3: TGTGCCAGCAGTTTATTCGGCAGGCACAATCAGCCCCAGCATTTT. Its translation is CASSLFGRHNQPQHF.

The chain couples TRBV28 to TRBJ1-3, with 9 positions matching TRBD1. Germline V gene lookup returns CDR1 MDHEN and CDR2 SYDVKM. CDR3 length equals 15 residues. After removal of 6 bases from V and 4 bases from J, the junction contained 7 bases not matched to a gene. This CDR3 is CASSEGTGYGNTIYF. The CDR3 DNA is TGTGCCAGCAGCGAAGGGACAGGGTACGGAAACACCATATATTTT. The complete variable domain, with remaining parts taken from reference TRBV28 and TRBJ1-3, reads DVKVTQSSRYLVKRTGEKVFLECVQDMDHENMFWYRQDPGLGLRLIYFSYDVKMKEKGDIPEGYSVSREKKERFSLILESASTNQTSMYLCASSEGTGYGNTIYFGEGSWLTVV.

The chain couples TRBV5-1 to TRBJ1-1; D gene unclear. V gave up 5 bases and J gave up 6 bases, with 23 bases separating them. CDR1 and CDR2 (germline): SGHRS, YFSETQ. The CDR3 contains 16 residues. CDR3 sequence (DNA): TGCGCCAGCAGGAATCTAAGCCGACAATCTTCGTCTGAAGCTTTCTTT. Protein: CASRNLSRQSSSEAFF.

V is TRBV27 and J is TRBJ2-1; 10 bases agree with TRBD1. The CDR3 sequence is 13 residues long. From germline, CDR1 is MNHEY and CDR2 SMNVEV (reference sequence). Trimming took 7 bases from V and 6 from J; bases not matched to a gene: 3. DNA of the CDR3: TGTGCCAGCACGGGACAGGGGACCAATGAGCAGTTCTTC. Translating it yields CASTGQGTNEQFF.